Reported below is one T cell receptor (beta chain). This sample stems from a study of blood T cell repertoires in COVID-19. Here immunoSEQ multiplex PCR was the method, and the copy in TCRdb shows in-frame clones only, minus some. In the table there are around 260,000 clones, around 87% of which are singletons. The CDR3 loop spans 12 amino acids. Looked up from germline, CDR1 is SGHNT and CDR2 is YENEEA. Trimming removed 6 bases at V and 6 bases at J, with 10 bases between. Material: peripheral blood. The chain employs TRBV11-3 and TRBJ2-3; unclear D gene. This sequence originates from a woman in her fifties or sixties with COVID-19, enrolled during active disease. CDR3 in amino acids: CASSSRVDTQYF. CDR3 bases: TGTGCCAGCAGTTCCCGGGTGGATACGCAGTATTTT.